This TCR beta chain originates from a study of blood T cell repertoires in COVID-19 (dated by TCRdb to the early 2020s). Study-wide context: The collaborator samples originated in the United States, Italy and Spain and spanned the acute and convalescent phases of COVID-19. The material from the prospective study consisted of cDNA or gDNA derived from T cells, B-cell-depleted T cells, or PBMCs. The dataset comprised deeply sampled blood TCRbeta repertoires from subjects exposed to, actively infected with, or recovered from COVID-19. A freely available public database, intended as a resource for researchers studying the immune response to SARS-CoV-2, is where the repertoires were released. Samples came from the ongoing ImmuneRACE study (first 160 participants) plus 1,254 subjects from 6 global collaborators. A de-identified subject ID, COVID-19 status, age in years and sex were almost always included in the sample metadata. Where available, HLA class I and class II types were obtained from metadata supplied by the sample provider rather than from assay-based typing.

General conclusions and limits of the study: Clinical and demographic metadata were provided uncurated, with the amount varying by source and participant.

Collaborating institutions collected whole blood in K2EDTA tubes following their own protocols. For TCRbeta analysis, collaborators shipped samples in one of three forms: frozen whole blood, isolated PBMCs, or DNA extracted from either of those sample types. As regards this clone: There is no known antigen for this receptor. The record has no base qualities; no much larger clone is one base away.

The immunoSEQ Assay, a bias-controlled multiplex PCR, was used to amplify TCRbeta CDR3 regions from genomic DNA. For the original study's pipeline: The number of nucleated cells in each sample was estimated by amplification of reference gene primers within the assay. To quantify the absolute abundance of each unique TCRbeta CDR3 rearrangement, sequence reads were collapsed and filtered. For each sample, productive Simpson clonality was calculated as the square root of Simpson's diversity index across productive rearrangements. This immuneACCESS table, as held by TCRdb, lists in-frame sequences with V and J called but not all clones. Of the missing ones, under half trace to an unresolved V gene in checked studies; the others have no known cause. V, J and clone size were drawn from that table, and D and trimming were deduced from the DNA. Across this sample there are 15,000 to 20,000 clones, with around 91% seen only once. About 4.7% of the sample comes from the top ten.

The origin of this receptor is a man aged 55-75 years with active COVID-19. Material for sequencing was peripheral blood.

In nucleotide form, the sequence is TGTGCCAGCTCGCAAAACGGGGCAGGGGGCACTGAAGCTTTCTTT. Its protein is CASSQNGAGGTEAFF. The chain couples TRBV18 to TRBJ1-1; 7 bases in the junction line up with TRBD1. Relative to germline, V is missing 6 bases and J is missing 4 bases, with 11 bases of the junction outside any gene match. CDR1 is given as KGHSH and CDR2 as LQKENI, both from the germline V gene. Reading from cysteine to phenylalanine, the CDR3 counts 15 amino acids. CDR3 DNA only is kept here, 45 bases in frame from base 1.